A single sample gave rise to the 25 T cell receptor beta chains below, sequenced in a study of beta chain features in type 1 diabetes. Whole-study findings and limits: TCRB CDR3 length was moderately but significantly reduced in all four CD4+ subsets of Type 1 diabetes patients.

Reverse transcribing all isolated RNA meant expressed TCRB transcripts were sequenced. Assay: immunoSEQ multiplex PCR; the TCRdb copy retains only in-frame clones and omits some. The sample carries approximately 52,000 clones, 60% to 70% recorded once. These receptors have no identified antigens. Sequencing was performed on stem cell memory CD4+ T cells from blood. These receptors all stem from a woman in her twenties or thirties with type 1 diabetes.

V gene TRBV11-2 combines with J gene TRBJ1-2; D possibly corresponds to TRBD1 (6 bases). The CDR3 consists of 16 residues. Germline V gene data show CDR1 as SGHAT and CDR2 as FQNNGV. Trimming took off 4 bases at V and 4 bases at J, with 19 bases between the two ends. The CDR3 sequence is CASSSGRGKAPYGYTF. CDR3 DNA: TGTGCCAGCAGCTCCGGAAGGGGGAAGGCACCCTATGGCTACACCTTC.

This clone was picked up a small number of times. This CDR3 is CASSFLGDGEAFF. The CDR3 DNA reads as TGTGCCAGCAGCTTCTTAGGGGATGGTGAAGCTTTCTTT. The J gene is TRBJ1-1, the V gene TRBV11-1; D possibly corresponds to TRBD1 (5 bases). Germline V CDR1 and CDR2: SGHAT, FQDESV (reference sequence). V gave up 3 bases and J gave up 7 bases, with 12 bases separating them. This CDR3 region has 13 residues.

J is TRBJ1-2 and V is TRBV7-9; TRBD1 is a possible D gene (5 bases). The V and J ends lost 4 bases and 3 bases respectively, with 15 bases between them. The V gene's germline CDR1 is SEHNR and CDR2 FQNEAQ (reference sequence). CDR3 size: 15 residues. As DNA, the CDR3 is TGTGCCAGCAGCTCCCAGTCGGGAGGGGACTATGGCTACACCTTC. Translation gives CASSSQSGGDYGYTF.

This chain uses TRBV30 with TRBJ1-2; 7 bases agree with TRBD1. This CDR3 contains 13 residues. After removal of 5 bases from V and 3 bases from J, the junction contained 6 bases not matched to a gene. The germline gives CDR1 GTSNPN, CDR2 SVGIG (reference sequence). In DNA, the CDR3 is TGTGCCTGGTTAAAGACAGGGTACTATGGCTACACCTTC. It is translated as CAWLKTGYYGYTF.

The rearrangement links TRBV6-1 to TRBJ1-5; tentatively, D is TRBD1 (5 bases). The V and J ends lost 6 bases and 0 bases respectively, with 12 bases between them. The germline gives CDR1 MNHNS, CDR2 SASEGT. There are 15 residues in the CDR3. The CDR3 DNA reads as TGTGCCAGCAGCCTGACAGAATATAGCAATCAGCCCCAGCATTTT. It encodes CASSLTEYSNQPQHF.

The genes are TRBV5-4 and TRBJ2-1; 7 bases fit TRBD2. Germline CDR1 SGHNT, CDR2 YYREEE (reference sequence). CDR3 length: 17 residues. The V segment lost 0 bases and the J segment 10 bases; nucleotides outside the gene matches: 16. The CDR3 sequence is CASSLGRGGGMGGEQFF. The CDR3 DNA follows: TGTGCCAGCAGCTTGGGGCGTGGGGGAGGGATGGGTGGCGAGCAGTTCTTC.

The sample holds one count of this clone. The V call is TRBV2, the J call TRBJ2-7, with 10 bases that match TRBD2. Germline values: CDR1 SNHLY, CDR2 FYNNEI. The length of the CDR3 is 14 residues. Germline trimming cut 4 bases from V and 2 bases from J; bases unmatched to any gene: 2. The CDR3 sequence is CASSGGTSAYEQYF. The CDR3, as DNA: TGTGCCAGCAGTGGGGGGACTAGCGCCTACGAGCAGTACTTC.

The chain uses TRBV5-1 and TRBJ2-3; 10 nucleotides align to TRBD1. The CDR3 loop spans 14 amino acids. V lost 5 bases, J lost 1 base, and 1 base stayed unmatched. CDR1 SGHRS and CDR2 YFSETQ come from the germline V gene. Here the CDR3 DNA reads TGCGCCAGCAGGGGGACAGGGGGCACAGATACGCAGTATTTT. Translated, it gives CASRGTGGTDTQYF.

The chain uses TRBV5-1 and TRBJ1-2; 9 nucleotides line up with TRBD1. Germline V gene data show CDR1 as SGHRS and CDR2 as YFSETQ. The CDR3 loop spans 14 amino acids. V shed 3 bases and J 8 bases; nucleotides not matched to a gene: 8. This CDR3 is CASSSAGTGNGYTF. The DNA for the CDR3 is TGCGCCAGCAGCTCCGCCGGGACAGGGAACGGCTACACCTTC. Drawing the rest from reference TRBV5-1 and TRBJ1-2, the complete variable domain is KAGVTQTPRYLIKTRGQQVTLSCSPISGHRSVSWYQQTPGQGLQFLFEYFSETQRNKGNFPGRFSGRQFSNSRSEMNVSTLELGDSALYLCASSSAGTGNGYTFGSGTRLTVV.

CDR3 DNA: TGTGCCAGCAGCGGGACACCCCAAGAGACCCAGTACTTC. Its translation is CASSGTPQETQYF. The chain carries TRBV7-2 and TRBJ2-5, with a weak D call TRBD1 (6 bases). CDR1 and CDR2 (germline): SGHTA, FQGNSA. Trimming took off 5 bases at V and 1 base at J, with 8 bases between the two ends. The CDR3 covers 13 residues.

J is TRBJ2-5 and V is TRBV7-6, with TRBD2 matching 11 bases. V was clipped by 1 base and J by 5 bases; unmatched bases: 3. Germline-derived CDR1 and CDR2 are SGHVS and FNYEAQ. The CDR3 extends over 15 amino acids. CDR3 residues: CASSLGSGRAETQYF. Here the CDR3 DNA reads TGTGCCAGCAGCTTAGGTAGCGGGAGGGCTGAGACCCAGTACTTC. The variable domain in full, with the rest retrieved from reference TRBV7-6 and TRBJ2-5, is GAGVSQSPRYKVTKRGQDVALRCDPISGHVSLYWYRQALGQGPEFLTYFNYEAQQDKSGLPNDRFSAERPEGSISTLTIQRTEQRDSAMYRCASSLGSGRAETQYFGPGTRLLVL.

The gene calls are TRBV28 and TRBJ1-3; TRBD1 is a possible D gene (5 bases). V was cut by 2 bases and J by 0 bases, with 14 bases left in between. The CDR3 spans 17 residues. Germline V gene sequence: CDR1 MDHEN, CDR2 SYDVKM. The CDR3 is CASSLPGRAISGNTIYF. In DNA form, the CDR3 reads TGTGCCAGCAGTTTACCTGGCAGGGCCATCTCTGGAAACACCATATATTTT.

About this clone: Compared with germline, one end of the junction differs, possibly owing to a read error. The chain has TRBV5-1 and TRBJ1-5, with 7 positions matching TRBD1. The CDR3 is 14 residues long. Germline CDR1 reads SGHRS; CDR2 reads YFSETQ. The CDR3 here is CASSLGDSTQPQHF. The CDR3 nucleotides read TGCGCCAGCAGCTTGGGGGACAGCACTCAGCCCCAGCATTTT.

The chain links TRBV5-1 to TRBJ2-1; 7 bases agree with TRBD2. The V gene's germline CDR1 is SGHRS and CDR2 YFSETQ. The trim removed 4 bases at V and 9 bases at J, leaving 13 bases unmatched. This CDR3 spans 15 amino acids. CDR3 DNA: TGCGCCAGCAGCCCGTCGGCGGGAGCCGGTGGTGAGCAGTTCTTC. Amino acids: CASSPSAGAGGEQFF.

The rearrangement joins TRBV10-3 to TRBJ2-4, with 9 bases matching TRBD1. CDR1 ENHRY and CDR2 SYGVKD come from the germline V gene. The CDR3 runs 15 residues. V lost 8 bases and J lost 3; bases outside the gene matches: 8. The CDR3 is CAIYNRGQVKNIQYF. For the CDR3, the DNA is TGTGCCATCTATAACAGGGGGCAGGTCAAAAACATTCAGTACTTC.

The J gene is TRBJ2-5, the V gene TRBV30; maybe TRBD2 (6 bases). Trimming took off 0 bases at V and 2 bases at J, with 13 bases between the two ends. This CDR3 is 15 amino acids long. CDR1 is GTSNPN and CDR2 is SVGIG in the germline V gene (reference sequence). The CDR3 sequence is CAWSVKGGPQETQYF. Written as DNA, the CDR3 is TGTGCCTGGAGTGTAAAAGGAGGGCCTCAAGAGACCCAGTACTTC.

This chain connects TRBV27 to TRBJ1-4; 8 bases align to TRBD1. The CDR3 spans 14 residues. The V gene end was trimmed by 5 bases and the J gene end by 3 bases; junction bases not matched to a gene: 2. Germline CDR1 MNHEY, CDR2 SMNVEV (reference sequence). The CDR3 DNA sequence: TGTGCCAGCAGTAACAGGGGGTCTAATGAAAAACTGTTTTTT. The encoded protein is CASSNRGSNEKLFF.

The chain is built from TRBV15 and TRBJ1-5; the D is unclear. The V end lost 3 bases, the J end lost 3 bases, and 12 bases lay between the germline ends. The CDR3 covers 15 residues. Looked up from germline, CDR1 is LNHNV and CDR2 is YYDKDF (reference sequence). In DNA form, the CDR3 reads TGTGCCACCAGCAGGGAAACCGGAGACAATCAGCCCCAGCATTTT. Translating gives CATSRETGDNQPQHF.

V gene TRBV9 combines with J gene TRBJ2-1, with 14 bases fitting TRBD2. The CDR3 runs to 16 residues. After removal of 3 bases from V and 8 bases from J, the junction contained 7 bases not matched to a gene. In germline, CDR1 is SGDLS, CDR2 YYNGEE. CDR3 sequence reads: CASSALTSGGGDEQFF. For the CDR3, the DNA is TGTGCCAGCAGCGCCCTGACTAGCGGGGGGGGCGATGAGCAGTTCTTC. The entire variable domain, with the rest obtained from reference TRBV9 and TRBJ2-1, is as follows: DSGVTQTPKHLITATGQRVTLRCSPRSGDLSVYWYQQSLDQGLQFLIQYYNGEERAKGNILERFSAQQFPDLHSELNLSSLELGDSALYFCASSALTSGGGDEQFFGPGTRLTVL.

This clone was seen a few times. The J gene is TRBJ2-3, the V gene TRBV29-1; 12 bases match TRBD2. From germline, CDR1 is SQVTM and CDR2 ANQGSEA. J was trimmed by 4 bases and V by 8 bases; bases with no gene match: 19. This CDR3 has 18 residues. Written as DNA, the CDR3 is TGCAGCTCCTACGGCCTAGCGGGAGGGCCGAGGTACCCAGATACGCAGTATTTT. It translates to CSSYGLAGGPRYPDTQYF.

V usage is TRBV29-1 and J usage is TRBJ1-1; 7 bases align to TRBD1. This CDR3 has 12 residues. Trimming at V came to 5 bases and at J to 1 base, leaving 1 base not matched to a gene. Germline V gene data show CDR1 as SQVTM and CDR2 as ANQGSEA. CDR3 residues: CSVRQGNTEAFF. CDR3 coding DNA: TGCAGCGTTCGACAGGGGAACACTGAAGCTTTCTTT. Using reference TRBV29-1 and TRBJ1-1 for the parts outside the CDR3, the full variable domain is SAVISQKPSRDICQRGTSLTIQCQVDSQVTMMFWYRQQPGQSLTLIATANQGSEATYESGFVIDKFPISRPNLTFSTLTVSNMSPEDSSIYLCSVRQGNTEAFFGQGTRLTVV.

The chain has TRBV14 and TRBJ2-5, with a weak D call TRBD2 (5 bases). The CDR3 consists of 15 residues. With 1 base removed from V and 3 bases from J, the gap between germline ends came to 12 bases. Germline V gene lookup returns CDR1 SGHDN and CDR2 FVKESK. The CDR3 spells CASSQGRHGEETQYF. As DNA, the CDR3 is TGTGCCAGCAGCCAAGGTCGGCACGGGGAAGAGACCCAGTACTTC.

This clone was recorded a few times. The rearrangement uses TRBV30 and TRBJ2-3; 13 nucleotides match TRBD2. From germline, CDR1 is GTSNPN and CDR2 SVGIG (reference sequence). V shed 5 bases and J 3 bases; nucleotides not matched to a gene: 5. This CDR3 has 15 amino acids. The CDR3 sequence: CAWGLAGAGTDTQYF. DNA for the CDR3: TGTGCCTGGGGACTAGCGGGAGCTGGAACAGATACGCAGTATTTT.

This chain uses TRBV4-2 with TRBJ2-1; TRBD2 agrees at 7 bases. The CDR3 sequence is 13 residues long. Germline V gives CDR1 LGHNA, CDR2 YNFKEQ. V was clipped by 1 base and J by 6 bases; unmatched bases: 0. DNA of the CDR3: TGTGCCAGCAGCCAAGCTAGCGGCAATGAGCAGTTCTTC. Translating it yields CASSQASGNEQFF.

The chain couples TRBV29-1 to TRBJ1-3; D not resolved. Trimming removed 2 bases from V and 0 bases from J, with 20 bases in between. The CDR3 totals 18 residues. The V gene's germline CDR1 is SQVTM and CDR2 ANQGSEA. The CDR3 region is CSVELSLGRENSGNTIYF. In nucleotides, the CDR3 is TGCAGCGTTGAATTATCACTAGGGCGGGAAAACTCTGGAAACACCATATATTTT. Based on the CDR3 plus reference TRBV29-1 and TRBJ1-3, the full variable domain is SAVISQKPSRDICQRGTSLTIQCQVDSQVTMMFWYRQQPGQSLTLIATANQGSEATYESGFVIDKFPISRPNLTFSTLTVSNMSPEDSSIYLCSVELSLGRENSGNTIYFGEGSWLTVV.